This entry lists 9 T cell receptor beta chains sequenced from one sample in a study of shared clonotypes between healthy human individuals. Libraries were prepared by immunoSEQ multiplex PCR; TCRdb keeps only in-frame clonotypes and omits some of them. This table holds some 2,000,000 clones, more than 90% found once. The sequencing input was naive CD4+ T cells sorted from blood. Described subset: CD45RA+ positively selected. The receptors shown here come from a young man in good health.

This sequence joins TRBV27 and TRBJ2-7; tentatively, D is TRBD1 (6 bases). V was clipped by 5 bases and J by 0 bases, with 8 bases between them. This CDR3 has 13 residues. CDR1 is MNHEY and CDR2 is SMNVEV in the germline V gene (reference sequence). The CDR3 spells CASSDRHSYEQYF. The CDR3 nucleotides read TGTGCCAGCAGTGACAGGCACTCCTACGAGCAGTACTTC.

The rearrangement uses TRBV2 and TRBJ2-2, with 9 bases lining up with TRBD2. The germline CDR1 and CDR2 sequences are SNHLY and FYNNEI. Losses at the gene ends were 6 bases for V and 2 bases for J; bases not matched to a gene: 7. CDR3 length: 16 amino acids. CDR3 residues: CASRDRLAANTGELFF. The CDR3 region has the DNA TGTGCCAGCAGAGACCGACTAGCGGCAAACACCGGGGAGCTGTTTTTT.

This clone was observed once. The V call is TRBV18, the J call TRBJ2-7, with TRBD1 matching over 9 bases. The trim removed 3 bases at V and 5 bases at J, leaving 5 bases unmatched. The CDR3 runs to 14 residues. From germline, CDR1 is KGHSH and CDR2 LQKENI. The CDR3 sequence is CASSPAGQGNEQYF. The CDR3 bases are TGTGCCAGCTCACCCGCGGGACAGGGAAACGAGCAGTACTTC. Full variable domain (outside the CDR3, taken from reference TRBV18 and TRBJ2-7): NAGVMQNPRHLVRRRGQEARLRCSPMKGHSHVYWYRQLPEEGLKFMVYLQKENIIDESGMPKERFSAEFPKEGPSILRIQQVVRGDSAAYFCASSPAGQGNEQYFGPGTRLTVT.

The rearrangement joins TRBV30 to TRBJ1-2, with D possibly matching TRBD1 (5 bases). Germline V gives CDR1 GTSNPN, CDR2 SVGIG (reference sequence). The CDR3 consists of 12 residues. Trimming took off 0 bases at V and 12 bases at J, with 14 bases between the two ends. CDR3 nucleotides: TGTGCCTGGAGTGTATTCCCAGGGAGGGACACCTTC. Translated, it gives CAWSVFPGRDTF.

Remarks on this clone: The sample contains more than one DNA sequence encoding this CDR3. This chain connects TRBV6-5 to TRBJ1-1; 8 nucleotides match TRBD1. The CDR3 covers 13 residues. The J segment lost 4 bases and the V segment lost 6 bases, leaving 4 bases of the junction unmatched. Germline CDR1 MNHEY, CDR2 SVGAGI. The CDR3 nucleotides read TGTGCCAGCAGCGGCACAGGGGGCACTGAAGCTTTCTTT. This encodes CASSGTGGTEAFF.

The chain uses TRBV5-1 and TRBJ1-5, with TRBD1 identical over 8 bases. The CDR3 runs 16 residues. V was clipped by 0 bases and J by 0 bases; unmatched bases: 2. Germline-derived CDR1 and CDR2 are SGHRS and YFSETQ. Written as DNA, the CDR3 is TGCGCCAGCAGCTTGGGGACAGGGTATAGCAATCAGCCCCAGCATTTT. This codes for CASSLGTGYSNQPQHF.

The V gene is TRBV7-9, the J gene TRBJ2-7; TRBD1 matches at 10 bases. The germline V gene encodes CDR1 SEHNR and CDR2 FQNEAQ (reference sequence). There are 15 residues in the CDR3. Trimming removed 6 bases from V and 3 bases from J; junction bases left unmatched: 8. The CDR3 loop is CASRRMGQGNYEQYF. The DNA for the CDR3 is TGTGCCAGCAGGCGTATGGGACAGGGGAACTACGAGCAGTACTTC.

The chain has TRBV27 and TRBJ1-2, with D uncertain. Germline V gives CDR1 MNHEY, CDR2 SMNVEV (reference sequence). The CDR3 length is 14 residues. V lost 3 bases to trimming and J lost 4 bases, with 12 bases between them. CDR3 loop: CASSFDGGLYGYTF. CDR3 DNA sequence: TGTGCCAGCAGTTTCGACGGCGGCCTCTATGGCTACACCTTC.

The chain's CDR3 is CASSPRGGPHNEQFF. CDR3 nucleotides: TGCGCCAGCAGCCCCCGTGGGGGGCCGCACAATGAGCAGTTCTTC. V usage is TRBV5-1 and J usage is TRBJ2-1; D is possibly TRBD1 or TRBD2 (6 bases each). Germline V gives CDR1 SGHRS, CDR2 YFSETQ. The CDR3 has 15 amino acids. Trimming stripped 4 bases from V and 5 bases from J, with 16 bases between.